This record covers a single T cell receptor (beta chain). This sample stems from a study of blood T cells in healthy people across ages. With 3 bases removed from V and 4 bases from J, the gap between germline ends came to 16 bases. The CDR3 loop spans 16 amino acids. Through a sample-barcoded 5' primer and a J-beta primer mix, a second PCR was run for roughly 7 to 12 cycles. Every cDNA molecule carried a tag from a template-switch adaptor bearing 12 random nucleotides. MiXCR was run by TCRdb on the 5' RACE reads, yielding one entry per CDR3 protein. The data hold about 1 million distinct CDR3 sequences, with 45% observed a single time.

Sample: blood. This receptor was identified in a woman aged 55 to 70 in good health. This chain joins TRBV12-3 or TRBV12-4 and TRBJ1-5; the D gene is possibly TRBD1 (5 bases). The DNA for the CDR3 is TGTGCCAGCAGTTTCTCAGGGTCGGGCTATAATCAGCCCCAGCATTTT. Its protein is CASSFSGSGYNQPQHF.